This TCR beta chain was retrieved from a study of shared clonotypes between healthy human individuals. Libraries were prepared by immunoSEQ multiplex PCR; TCRdb keeps only in-frame clonotypes and omits some of them. The sample shows approximately 1,000,000 clones, approximately 78% of them seen only once. Looked up from germline, CDR1 is SGHDN and CDR2 is FVKESK. The CDR3 consists of 16 residues. Trimming shortened V by 4 bases and J by 6 bases, and 21 bases separated the two germline ends. Study-level findings and limits: What naive subsets generally showed was a larger estimated richness than memory subsets showed.

About this clone itself: Antigen specificity is unknown.

The donors, all of them Caucasian adults, lived in Nashville, Tennessee. The source is a man aged 18 to 30 in good health. Some clones in this sample may be carry-over from other donors' samples. What was sequenced was memory CD4+ T cells from PBMCs. Subset reported: CD45RA-negative fraction. J is TRBJ2-5 and V is TRBV14; D gene ambiguous. CDR3 amino acids: CASSLQDGPRRQTQYF. CDR3 nucleotide sequence: TGTGCCAGCAGCCTCCAAGACGGACCACGGAGACAGACCCAGTACTTC.